The present entry profiles one T cell receptor beta chain with its context. The antigen is undetermined. Each participant with HIV received care in the United States. Losses at the gene ends were 6 bases for V and 3 bases for J; bases not matched to a gene: 9. The CDR3 covers 15 residues. Germline CDR1 is MNHNY and CDR2 is SVGAGI (reference sequence). The immunoSEQ assay was v3.0, run at survey level. TCRdb's table, derived via immunoSEQ multiplex PCR, lists solely in-frame clones and lacks some. The table has around 19,000 clones, more than 65% seen once. The data are from a study of long-term antiretroviral therapy in people with HIV. Study conclusions and caveats: With ART, diversity went up but was still lower than in transplant donor controls. HIV repertoires had narrower CDR3 length ranges than controls.

V gene TRBV6-6 combines with J gene TRBJ1-1; 8 bases map to TRBD1. The source material was unsorted PBMCs, sampled about 2.5 years after starting antiretroviral therapy. The sequence was obtained from a man between 40 and 49 years old with HIV. The CDR3, as DNA: TGTGCCAGCAGCCCAACGGACAGGGAGGACACTGAAGCTTTCTTT. Translation: CASSPTDREDTEAFF.